These 32 T cell receptor beta chains were all obtained from the same sample, sequenced in a study of spatial heterogeneity in lung cancer. TCRdb re-called the 5' RACE reads with MiXCR, one entry per CDR3 protein. This sample has roughly 110,000 distinct CDR3 sequences, with 11% found just once. Time point specified: blood at routine non-recurrence follow-up after resection. Sequences were derived from PBMCs, sampled at follow-up. The receptors derive from a female donor with early-stage non-small cell lung cancer.

V gene TRBV19 combines with J gene TRBJ2-1; 10 nucleotides line up with TRBD2. Germline V gene data show CDR1 as LNHDA and CDR2 as SQIVND (reference sequence). J was trimmed by 6 bases and V by 3 bases; bases with no gene match: 8. CDR3 size: 16 residues. The CDR3 reads CASSIRTSGAPNEQFF. The CDR3 nucleotides are TGTGCCAGTAGTATCCGGACTAGCGGAGCCCCCAATGAGCAGTTCTTC.

Ten or more counts support this clonotype. The V gene is TRBV7-9, the J gene TRBJ1-1; D is uncertain. V lost 2 bases and J 0 bases, leaving 4 bases between the germline ends. Germline V gene data show CDR1 as SEHNR and CDR2 as FQNEAQ (reference sequence). This CDR3 is 13 amino acids long. DNA of the CDR3: TGTGCCAGCAGCTTACAGGTGAACACTGAAGCTTTCTTT. Its protein is CASSLQVNTEAFF.

This rearrangement joins TRBV7-2 to TRBJ1-1; D remains ambiguous. This CDR3 is 16 amino acids long. CDR1 is SGHTA and CDR2 is FQGNSA in the germline V gene. Trimming stripped 5 bases from V and 0 bases from J, with 16 bases between. CDR3 protein: CASSLNVGQLNTEAFF. DNA of the CDR3: TGTGCCAGCAGCCTGAACGTAGGGCAGCTGAACACTGAAGCTTTCTTT.

The chain employs TRBV3-1 and TRBJ1-1; D gene uncertain. The CDR3 has 13 amino acids. Germline CDR1 and CDR2: LGHDT and YNNKEL (reference sequence). V dropped 1 base and J dropped 8 bases, with 11 bases sitting between them. DNA of the CDR3: TGTGCCAGCAGCCAAGGAGGAATCAGGGAAGCTTTCTTT. The encoded protein is CASSQGGIREAFF.

This clonotype was counted ten times or more. The chain carries TRBV5-8 and TRBJ2-2, with 8 positions matching TRBD1. Germline CDR1 reads SGHTS; CDR2 reads YDEGEE. This CDR3 has 16 amino acids. The junction had 7 bases not matched to a gene; V was cut back by 6 bases and J by 0 bases. The CDR3 coding sequence is TGTGCCAGCAAGGACAGGGTCCTCGCGAACACCGGGGAGCTGTTTTTT. This codes for CASKDRVLANTGELFF. Full variable domain (missing parts from reference TRBV5-8 and TRBJ2-2): EAGVTQSPTHLIKTRGQQATLRCSPISGHTSVYWYQQALGLGLQFLLWYDEGEERNRGNFPPRFSGRQFPNYSSELNVNALELEDSALYLCASKDRVLANTGELFFGEGSRLTVL.

CDR3 residues: CASSVDGHPYGYTF. The CDR3 nucleotides are TGTGCCAGCAGCGTCGACGGACACCCCTATGGCTACACCTTC. The genes are TRBV5-4 and TRBJ1-2, with D maybe TRBD1 (5 bases). The CDR3 is 14 residues long. V lost 4 bases to trimming and J lost 4 bases, with 14 bases between them. Per germline, CDR1 SGHNT and CDR2 YYREEE (reference sequence).

As to this clonotype: Germline is not matched at one junction end, which may reflect a read error. The V and J genes are TRBV18 and TRBJ2-2; D tentatively reads TRBD1 or TRBD2 (5 bases each). Germline V gene lookup returns CDR1 KGHSH and CDR2 LQKENI. CDR3 length: 15 amino acids. The CDR3 spells CASSLYRPDTRELFF. The CDR3 DNA is TGTGCCAGCTCACTTTATCGACCTGACACCAGGGAGCTGTTTTTC.

This clonotype was recorded a few times. The J gene is TRBJ1-2, the V gene TRBV12-3 or TRBV12-4; possible D gene TRBD1, 6 bases. Trimming took off 2 bases at V and 5 bases at J, with 12 bases between the two ends. This CDR3 spans 14 amino acids. The CDR3 loop is CASSLTGTVYGYTF. The CDR3, as DNA: TGTGCCAGCAGTTTAACAGGGACCGTATATGGCTACACCTTC.

The chain recombines TRBV11-2 with TRBJ2-5; D is unclear. The CDR3 consists of 16 residues. The germline V gene has CDR1 SGHAT and CDR2 FQNNGV. Trimming took 3 bases from V and 3 from J, leaving 17 bases between them. CDR3 residues: CASSFSPNPAKETQYF. CDR3 coding DNA: TGTGCCAGCAGCTTCTCCCCCAATCCCGCTAAAGAGACCCAGTACTTC.

The rearrangement links TRBV7-2 to TRBJ2-7; tentatively, D is TRBD1 or TRBD2 (5 bases each). V gave up 1 base and J gave up 2 bases, with 15 bases separating them. The CDR3 sequence is 16 residues long. Germline values: CDR1 SGHTA, CDR2 FQGNSA. The CDR3 nucleotides are TGTGCCAGCAGCTTAGGCGAGAGGGGATTCCCCTACGAGCAGTACTTC. Translation: CASSLGERGFPYEQYF.

The chain uses TRBV24-1 and TRBJ1-2; tentative D call: TRBD1 (6 bases). V dropped 5 bases and J dropped 0 bases, with 12 bases sitting between them. CDR1 is KGHDR, CDR2 SFDVKD, per germline. The CDR3 has 15 residues. The CDR3 here is CATSARTAPNYGYTF. The CDR3 bases are TGTGCCACCAGTGCCAGGACAGCTCCTAACTATGGCTACACCTTC.

This clonotype was seen many times. The J gene is TRBJ1-5, the V gene TRBV19, with 10 bases identical to TRBD1. The CDR3 extends over 15 amino acids. Germline CDR1 and CDR2: LNHDA and SQIVND (reference sequence). V lost 10 bases to trimming and J lost 0 bases; unmatched junction nucleotides: 6. The CDR3 region is CATRDRGYSNQPQHF. The CDR3 nucleotides read TGTGCCACCCGGGACAGGGGTTATAGCAATCAGCCCCAGCATTTT.

This clonotype was found a few times. The rearrangement uses TRBV3-1 and TRBJ2-3; TRBD1 matches 7 bases. The CDR3 has 15 amino acids. The V gene end was trimmed by 5 bases and the J gene end by 1 base; junction bases not matched to a gene: 6. CDR1 and CDR2 (germline): LGHDT, YNNKEL (reference sequence). CDR3 nucleotides: TGTGCCAGCAGCGTCCGGGACAGCGGCACAGATACGCAGTATTTT. Its protein product is CASSVRDSGTDTQYF.

CDR3 bases: TGTGCCAGCACCGATCGGGACCCTGCGGTCGGGGAGCTGTTTTTT. Its translation: CASTDRDPAVGELFF. The rearrangement links TRBV11-3 to TRBJ2-2; D possibly uses TRBD1 or TRBD2 (5 bases each). Germline CDR1 SGHNT, CDR2 YENEEA. This CDR3 is 15 amino acids long. V was trimmed by 7 bases and J by 7 bases, leaving 19 bases between them.

The sample holds a few counts of this clonotype. V and J are TRBV6-6 and TRBJ2-2; 8 nucleotides line up with TRBD2. The V and J ends lost 5 bases and 0 bases, in that order; junction bases with no gene match: 11. Germline V gene sequence: CDR1 MNHNY, CDR2 SVGAGI (reference sequence). The CDR3 has 18 amino acids. The CDR3 here is CASSPTSASFANTGELFF. CDR3 bases: TGTGCCAGCAGTCCGACTAGCGCCTCGTTCGCGAACACCGGGGAGCTGTTTTTT.

A note on this clonotype: A much more abundant neighbour one base away suggests this may be a read error. CDR3 amino acids: CVSSPTDPTGGNQPQHF. Written as DNA, the CDR3 is TGTGTCAGCTCACCAACGGACCCTACAGGGGGCAATCAGCCCCAGCATTTT. V and J are TRBV18 and TRBJ1-5; TRBD1 aligns across 7 bases. Germline V gene sequence: CDR1 KGHSH, CDR2 LQKENI. The CDR3 consists of 17 residues.

A few counts support this clonotype. The gene calls are TRBV6-7 and TRBJ1-6; 8 bases are shared with TRBD1. TRBV6-7 is assigned to the ORF class and has an uncertain function. The trim removed 6 bases at V and 6 bases at J, leaving 7 bases unmatched. This CDR3 has 15 amino acids. The CDR3 sequence: CASSPDRGFNSPLHF. In DNA, the CDR3 is TGTGCCAGCAGCCCAGACAGGGGCTTTAATTCACCCCTCCACTTT.

CDR3 amino acids: CSARPGGVGYEQYF. The DNA of the CDR3 is TGCAGTGCCAGGCCAGGAGGGGTCGGCTACGAGCAGTACTTC. The chain carries TRBV20-1 and TRBJ2-7, with D perhaps TRBD2 (6 bases). The V end lost 6 bases, the J end lost 3 bases, and 18 bases lay between the germline ends. The CDR3 covers 14 residues. Per germline, CDR1 DFQATT and CDR2 SNEGSKA (reference sequence).

The table lists this clonotype with many counts. The rearrangement links TRBV29-1 to TRBJ1-1, with D tentatively TRBD1 (5 bases). The V gene's germline CDR1 is SQVTM and CDR2 ANQGSEA. Trimming took 6 bases from V and 9 from J, leaving 11 bases between them. CDR3 length: 10 residues. CDR3 in DNA: TGCAGCGTGCTACAGGAGCAAGCTTTCTTT. It specifies CSVLQEQAFF.

This clonotype has at least ten counts. V gene TRBV3-1 combines with J gene TRBJ1-2, with TRBD1 as a possible D gene (6 bases). Germline V gene sequence: CDR1 LGHDT, CDR2 YNNKEL (reference sequence). This CDR3 has 15 amino acids. The V end lost 1 base, the J end lost 5 bases, and 14 bases lay between the germline ends. The CDR3, as DNA: TGTGCCAGCAGCCAAGTTTACAGGGCCACATATGGCTACACCTTC. It specifies CASSQVYRATYGYTF.

The J gene is TRBJ2-3, the V gene TRBV7-9; no clear D. The CDR3 covers 12 residues. Trimming removed 6 bases at V and 3 bases at J, with 7 bases between. Germline CDR1 SEHNR, CDR2 FQNEAQ (reference sequence). CDR3 residues: CASSRVTDTQYF. CDR3 nucleotide sequence: TGTGCCAGCAGTCGTGTAACAGATACGCAGTATTTT.

The rearrangement uses TRBV28 and TRBJ2-4; TRBD1 matches 8 bases. Trimming took 4 bases from V and 3 from J; bases not matched to a gene: 5. This CDR3 region has 15 residues. CDR1 is MDHEN, CDR2 SYDVKM, per germline. CDR3 coding DNA: TGTGCCAGCAGTTCAGGGGGCTATGACAAAAACATTCAGTACTTC. This sequence encodes CASSSGGYDKNIQYF.

V gene TRBV16 combines with J gene TRBJ2-3, with 8 bases that match TRBD1. CDR1 and CDR2 (germline): KGHSY, FQNENV. Germline trimming cut 4 bases from V and 1 base from J; bases unmatched to any gene: 13. This CDR3 is 18 amino acids long. The CDR3: CASSRGITQGGRTDTQYF. The DNA for the CDR3 is TGTGCCAGCAGCCGAGGGATAACACAGGGGGGACGCACAGATACGCAGTATTTT.

The chain carries TRBV29-1 and TRBJ2-3; D possibly matches TRBD1 or TRBD2 (5 bases each). The CDR3 length is 18 residues. V was trimmed by 2 bases and J by 2 bases, leaving 23 bases between them. Looked up from germline, CDR1 is SQVTM and CDR2 is ANQGSEA. The CDR3 here is CSVEIVGARTVPTDTQYF. CDR3 DNA sequence: TGCAGCGTTGAAATAGTTGGGGCGAGGACTGTCCCCACAGATACGCAGTATTTT.

Only a few counts were recorded for this clonotype. The V gene is TRBV15, the J gene TRBJ2-2, with D maybe TRBD1 (6 bases). The V and J ends lost 5 bases and 8 bases respectively, with 15 bases between them. Germline V gene data show CDR1 as LNHNV and CDR2 as YYDKDF (reference sequence). The CDR3 runs 14 residues. The CDR3 region has the DNA TGTGCCACCAGCCTGGTTCGTGACAGGGGGGAGCTGTTTTTT. Translated, it gives CATSLVRDRGELFF.

V and J are TRBV29-1 and TRBJ2-3; 10 positions match TRBD1. The CDR3 totals 12 residues. CDR1 and CDR2 (germline): SQVTM, ANQGSEA. Trimming cost V 6 bases and J 4 bases; bases outside gene matches: 1. The CDR3 DNA is TGCAGCGTAGGGACAGGGGCAGATACGCAGTATTTT. Amino acid sequence: CSVGTGADTQYF.

This clonotype has only one observation. The rearrangement uses TRBV11-2 and TRBJ2-3, with a possible D match to TRBD1 (5 bases). Per germline, CDR1 SGHAT and CDR2 FQNNGV. The CDR3 length is 13 residues. Between the trimmed V and J ends, which lost 6 bases and 4 bases, there was a span of 11 bases. This chain's CDR3 is CASRGRLPDTQYF. DNA of the CDR3: TGTGCCAGCAGGGGGCGGCTCCCAGATACGCAGTATTTT.

This chain uses TRBV20-1 with TRBJ2-3; D is ambiguous. The CDR3 extends over 13 amino acids. V dropped 3 bases and J dropped 1 base, with 8 bases sitting between them. Per the germline V gene, CDR1 is DFQATT and CDR2 is SNEGSKA (reference sequence). The CDR3 DNA is TGCAGTGCTAGTGTCGGGCGCACAGATACGCAGTATTTT. It yields the protein CSASVGRTDTQYF.

The CDR3 sequence: CASSSGPRAGYEQYF. The CDR3 nucleotides are TGTGCCAGCAGCTCGGGACCTAGGGCAGGCTACGAGCAGTACTTC. This chain joins TRBV5-6 and TRBJ2-7; either TRBD1 or TRBD2 may supply D (5 bases each). The germline gives CDR1 SGHDT, CDR2 YYEEEE. CDR3 length equals 15 residues. V was cut by 3 bases and J by 3 bases, with 16 bases left in between.

This clonotype was picked up many times. V usage is TRBV7-2 and J usage is TRBJ2-2; TRBD1 matches at 8 bases. From germline, CDR1 is SGHTA and CDR2 FQGNSA. This CDR3 is built from 15 residues. Unmatched junction bases numbered 9, after V lost 5 bases and J lost 7 bases. This CDR3 is CASSHGGRGHGELFF. As DNA, the CDR3 is TGTGCCAGCAGCCATGGGGGCAGGGGGCACGGGGAGCTGTTTTTT.

This clonotype was observed many times. The chain joins TRBV5-1 to TRBJ2-1; 13 nucleotides align to TRBD2. The CDR3 covers 19 residues. V was pared by 0 bases and J by 2 bases, with 8 bases of the junction left unmatched. The germline CDR1 and CDR2 sequences are SGHRS and YFSETQ. The CDR3, as DNA: TGCGCCAGCAGCTTGGCCCTAGGACTAGCGGGAGAGACCTACAATGAGCAGTTCTTC. This gives the protein CASSLALGLAGETYNEQFF. The full variable domain, rest sourced from reference TRBV5-1 and TRBJ2-1, is KAGVTQTPRYLIKTRGQQVTLSCSPISGHRSVSWYQQTPGQGLQFLFEYFSETQRNKGNFPGRFSGRQFSNSRSEMNVSTLELGDSALYLCASSLALGLAGETYNEQFFGPGTRLTVL.

The rearrangement joins TRBV20-1 to TRBJ2-3, with 16 bases fitting TRBD2. Germline loops: CDR1 DFQATT, CDR2 SNEGSKA (reference sequence). This CDR3 contains 16 residues. The junction had 9 bases not matched to a gene; V was cut back by 7 bases and J by 5 bases. The CDR3: CSVGTSGRARGDTQYF. DNA of the CDR3: TGCAGTGTCGGGACTAGCGGGAGGGCCAGAGGAGATACGCAGTATTTT.